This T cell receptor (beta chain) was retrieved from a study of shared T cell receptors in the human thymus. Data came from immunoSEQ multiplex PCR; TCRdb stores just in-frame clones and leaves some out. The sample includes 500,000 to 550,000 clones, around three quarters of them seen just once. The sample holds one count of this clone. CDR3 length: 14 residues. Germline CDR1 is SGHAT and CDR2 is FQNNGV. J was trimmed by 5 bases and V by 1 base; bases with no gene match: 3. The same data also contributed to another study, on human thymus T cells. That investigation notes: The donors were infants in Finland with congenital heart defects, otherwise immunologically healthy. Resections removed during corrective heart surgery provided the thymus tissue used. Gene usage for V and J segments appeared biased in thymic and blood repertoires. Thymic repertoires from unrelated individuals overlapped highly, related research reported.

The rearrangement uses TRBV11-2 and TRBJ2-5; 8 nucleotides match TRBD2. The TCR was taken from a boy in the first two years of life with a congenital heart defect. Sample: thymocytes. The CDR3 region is CASSLGTSLETQYF. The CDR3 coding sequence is TGTGCCAGCAGCTTAGGGACTAGCTTGGAGACCCAGTACTTC.